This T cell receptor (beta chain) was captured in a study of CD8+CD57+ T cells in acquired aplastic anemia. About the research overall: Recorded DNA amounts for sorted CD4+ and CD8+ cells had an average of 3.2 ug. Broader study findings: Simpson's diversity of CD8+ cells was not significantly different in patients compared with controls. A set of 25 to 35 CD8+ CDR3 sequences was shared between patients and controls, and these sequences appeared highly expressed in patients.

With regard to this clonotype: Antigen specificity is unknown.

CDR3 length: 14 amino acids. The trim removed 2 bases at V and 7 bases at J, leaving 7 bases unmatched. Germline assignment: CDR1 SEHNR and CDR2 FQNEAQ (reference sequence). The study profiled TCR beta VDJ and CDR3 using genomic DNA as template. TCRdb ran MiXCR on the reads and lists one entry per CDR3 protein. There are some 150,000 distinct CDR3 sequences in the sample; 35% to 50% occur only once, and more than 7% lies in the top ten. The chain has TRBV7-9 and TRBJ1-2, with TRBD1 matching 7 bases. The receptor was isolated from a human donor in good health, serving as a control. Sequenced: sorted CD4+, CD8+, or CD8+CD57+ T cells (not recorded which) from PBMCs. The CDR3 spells CASSLPSDRAGYTF. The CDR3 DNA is TGTGCCAGCAGCTTACCCTCAGACAGGGCTGGCTACACCTTC.